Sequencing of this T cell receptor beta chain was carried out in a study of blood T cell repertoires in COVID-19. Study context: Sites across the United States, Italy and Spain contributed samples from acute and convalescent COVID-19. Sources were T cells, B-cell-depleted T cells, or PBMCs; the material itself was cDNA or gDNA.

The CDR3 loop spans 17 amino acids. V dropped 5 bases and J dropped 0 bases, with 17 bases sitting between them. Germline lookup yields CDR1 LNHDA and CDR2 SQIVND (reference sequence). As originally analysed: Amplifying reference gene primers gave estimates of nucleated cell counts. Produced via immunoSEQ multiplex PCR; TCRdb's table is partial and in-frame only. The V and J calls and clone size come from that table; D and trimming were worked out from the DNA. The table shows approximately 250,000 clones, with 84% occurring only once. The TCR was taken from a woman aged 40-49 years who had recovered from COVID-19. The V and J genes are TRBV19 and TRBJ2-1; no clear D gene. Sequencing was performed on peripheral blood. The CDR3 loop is CASSSVGAASSYNEQFF. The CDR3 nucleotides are TGTGCCAGTAGTTCCGTCGGAGCTGCCAGCTCCTACAATGAGCAGTTCTTC.